This T cell receptor beta chain emerged from a study of blood T cell repertoires in COVID-19. V was pared by 3 bases and J by 0 bases, with 7 bases between. Germline CDR1 reads KGHSH; CDR2 reads LQKENI. The CDR3 loop spans 14 amino acids. TCRdb's table, derived via immunoSEQ multiplex PCR, lists solely in-frame clones and lacks some. The sample comprises approximately 90,000 clones, 75% to 85% of which are singletons, and about a fifth rests with the top ten. The rearrangement links TRBV18 to TRBJ2-3; no firm D call. This TCR came from a woman older than 75 with acute or convalescent COVID-19. The sequencing input was peripheral blood. CDR3 amino acids: CASSPQQSTDTQYF. As DNA, the CDR3 is TGTGCCAGCTCACCGCAACAGAGCACAGATACGCAGTATTTT.